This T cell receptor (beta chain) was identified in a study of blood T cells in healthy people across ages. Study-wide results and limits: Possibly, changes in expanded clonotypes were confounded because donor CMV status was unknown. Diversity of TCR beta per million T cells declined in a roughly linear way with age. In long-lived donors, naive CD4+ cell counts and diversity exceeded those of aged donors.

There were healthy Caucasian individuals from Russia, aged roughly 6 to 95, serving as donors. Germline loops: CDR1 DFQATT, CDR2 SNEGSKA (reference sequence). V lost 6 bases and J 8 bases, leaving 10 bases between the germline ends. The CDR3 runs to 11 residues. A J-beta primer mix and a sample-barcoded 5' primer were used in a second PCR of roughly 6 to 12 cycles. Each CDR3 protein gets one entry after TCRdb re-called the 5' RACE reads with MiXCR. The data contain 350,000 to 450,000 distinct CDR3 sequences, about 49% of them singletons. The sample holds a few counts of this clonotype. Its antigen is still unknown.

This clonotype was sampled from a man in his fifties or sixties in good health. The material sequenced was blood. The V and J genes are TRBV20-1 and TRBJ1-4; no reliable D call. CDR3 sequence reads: CSAPYREKLFF. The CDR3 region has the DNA TGCAGTGCACCTTATAGGGAAAAACTGTTTTTT.